Described below is a single TCR beta chain sequence and its context. Trimming pared 7 bases from V and 7 bases from J, leaving 19 bases between. Germline V lookup: CDR1 MNHEY, CDR2 SVGAGI. The CDR3 has 14 residues. The data were produced by immunoSEQ multiplex PCR, yet TCRdb's version contains in-frame clones alone and is incomplete. The sample shows almost 200,000 clones, roughly nine tenths of them seen only once. The source of the sample is a study of blood T cell repertoires in COVID-19. This receptor was taken from a woman between 70 and 85 years old with acute or convalescent COVID-19. Sequenced: peripheral blood. The chain is built from TRBV6-5 and TRBJ2-5; D perhaps matches TRBD1 (6 bases). This chain's CDR3 is CASTPSWDTGTQYF. CDR3 in DNA: TGTGCCAGCACCCCCTCTTGGGACACGGGGACCCAGTACTTC.